This TCR beta chain appears in the sequencing data of a study of T cells expressing NK-cell markers (dated by TCRdb to the early 2020s). About the full investigation: In sorted CD3+CD56+NKG2C+, CD3+CD56+NKG2C- and CD3+CD56-NKG2C+ T-cell subsets from about 8 donors, TCR beta-chain repertoires were profiled. Among the eight sequenced donors, seven were HCMV-seropositive and one was HCMV-seronegative. The study sequenced eight donors, all healthy volunteers chosen at random: three men and five women. Sequencing of the libraries produced 2 x 150 bp reads on Illumina HiSeq 2000/2500, MiSeq or NextSeq.

The CDR3 runs 15 residues from the cysteine to the phenylalanine. The coding DNA is unavailable. CDR1 KGHDR and CDR2 SFDVKD are derived from the germline V gene. Details on this clonotype: The antigen this receptor binds is unknown.

What the research found in general, with its limitations: For over five donors, the dominant CD3+CD56+NKG2C+ clonotypes were among the top 10 CD8+ clonotypes and accounted for about 1.0-8% of CD8+ T cells. Whether the expanded NKG2C-expressing T cell clones were specific for HCMV antigens remained unclear. Those dominant clonotypes were again the most abundant among CD3+CD56-NKG2C+ cells in a few donors, at about 28.3-65%.

HCMV serostatus was determined by detecting HCMV-specific IgG in serum with a commercial ELISA kit. Peripheral blood mononuclear cells were isolated from blood by Ficoll density gradient centrifugation. The instrument given in TCRdb is Illumina HiSeq 2000. TCR beta cDNA libraries were prepared using 5'RACE template switching, which introduced a universal primer site and unique molecular identifiers. Synthesis of cDNA was primed from the TCR beta constant segment and was followed by two consecutive PCR amplification steps. The study's processing was this. MIGEC was used to demultiplex reads and group reads by UMI, and MiTCR was used to assemble and quantify clonotypes. Only TCR cDNA sequences supported by at least two reads were kept to exclude erroneous sequences. The tcR package was used for downstream repertoire analysis, and clonotypes were matched across fractions by CDR3 nucleotide sequence plus V segment. VDJmatch was used to annotate antigen specificity against VDJdb, with one amino acid substitution in CDR3 permitted. Following TCRdb reprocessing, every CDR3 protein sequence forms one entry, and DNA is not provided. The V and J calls and clone size are TCRdb's, not the authors'. This sample's table carries 300,000 to 500,000 distinct CDR3 sequences. Of the sample, approximately 11% is held by the ten largest clones.

The TCR comes from a woman in her 50s in good health. Donor details come from another sample of the same person, matched by shared clones. Sequencing used blood T cells: a sorted CD56 or NKG2C T cell subset, CD4+ or CD8+ T cells, or bulk PBMC T cells (not recorded which). This receptor chain uses TRBV24-1 and TRBJ2-3; as DNA is missing, the TRBD2 call by TCRdb cannot be tested. The CDR3 here reads CATSDSGRLGDTQYF.